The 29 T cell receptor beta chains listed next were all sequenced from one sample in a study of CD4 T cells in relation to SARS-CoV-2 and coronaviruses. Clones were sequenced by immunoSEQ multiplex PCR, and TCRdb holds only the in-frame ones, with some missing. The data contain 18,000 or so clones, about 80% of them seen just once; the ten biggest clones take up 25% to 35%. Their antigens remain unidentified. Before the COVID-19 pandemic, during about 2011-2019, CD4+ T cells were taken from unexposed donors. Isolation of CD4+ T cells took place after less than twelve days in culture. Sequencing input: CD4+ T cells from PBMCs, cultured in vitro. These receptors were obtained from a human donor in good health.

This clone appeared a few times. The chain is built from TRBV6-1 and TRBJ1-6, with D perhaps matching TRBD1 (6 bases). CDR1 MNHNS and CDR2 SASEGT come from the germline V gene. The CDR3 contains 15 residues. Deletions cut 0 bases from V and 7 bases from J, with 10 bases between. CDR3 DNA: TGTGCCAGCAGTGAAGCGGGACACCAGAATTCACCCCTCCACTTT. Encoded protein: CASSEAGHQNSPLHF.

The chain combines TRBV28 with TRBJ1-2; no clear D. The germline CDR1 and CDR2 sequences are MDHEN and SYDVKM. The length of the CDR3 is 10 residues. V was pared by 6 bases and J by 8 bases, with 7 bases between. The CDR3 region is CASSHAGYTF. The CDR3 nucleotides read TGTGCCAGCAGCCACGCGGGCTACACCTTC.

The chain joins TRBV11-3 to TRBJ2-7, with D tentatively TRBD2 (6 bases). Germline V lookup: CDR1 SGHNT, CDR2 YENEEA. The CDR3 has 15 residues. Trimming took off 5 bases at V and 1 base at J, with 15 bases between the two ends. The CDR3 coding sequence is TGTGCCAGCAGCCCCGGGGGATCCCAGTCCTACGAGCAGTACTTC. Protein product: CASSPGGSQSYEQYF.

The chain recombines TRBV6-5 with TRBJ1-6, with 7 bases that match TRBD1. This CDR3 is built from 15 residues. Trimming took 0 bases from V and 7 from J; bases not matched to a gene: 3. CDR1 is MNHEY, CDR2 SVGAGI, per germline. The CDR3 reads CASSYSAGGNSPLHF. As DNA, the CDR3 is TGTGCCAGCAGTTACTCGGCAGGGGGGAATTCACCCCTCCACTTT.

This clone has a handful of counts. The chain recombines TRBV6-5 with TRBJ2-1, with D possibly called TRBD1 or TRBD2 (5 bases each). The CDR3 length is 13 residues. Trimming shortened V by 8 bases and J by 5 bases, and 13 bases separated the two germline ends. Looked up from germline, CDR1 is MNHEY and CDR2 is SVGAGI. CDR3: CASARDGHNEQFF. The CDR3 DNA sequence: TGTGCCAGCGCACGGGACGGTCACAATGAGCAGTTCTTC.

The CDR3 sequence is CASSQTHLSGTGSYNEQFF. In DNA form, the CDR3 reads TGTGCCAGCAGCCAGACCCATCTCTCCGGGACAGGGTCCTACAATGAGCAGTTCTTC. The chain has TRBV3-1 (or the pseudogene TRBV3-2) and TRBJ2-1; 9 bases are shared with TRBD1. This CDR3 has 19 amino acids. Germline loops: CDR1 LGHDT, CDR2 YNNKEL (reference sequence). Trimming cost V 3 bases and J 1 base; bases outside gene matches: 13.

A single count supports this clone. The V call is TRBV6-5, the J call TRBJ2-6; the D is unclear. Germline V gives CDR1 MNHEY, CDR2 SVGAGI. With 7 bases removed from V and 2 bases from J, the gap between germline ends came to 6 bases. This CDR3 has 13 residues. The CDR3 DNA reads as TGTGCCAGCACCAAACCTGGGGCCAACGTCCTGACTTTC. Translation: CASTKPGANVLTF.

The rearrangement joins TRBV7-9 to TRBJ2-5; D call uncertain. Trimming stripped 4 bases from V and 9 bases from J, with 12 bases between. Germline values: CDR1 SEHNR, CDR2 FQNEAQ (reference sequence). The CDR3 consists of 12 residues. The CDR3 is CASSSPDWPQYF. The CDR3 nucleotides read TGTGCCAGCAGCTCCCCTGATTGGCCCCAGTACTTC.

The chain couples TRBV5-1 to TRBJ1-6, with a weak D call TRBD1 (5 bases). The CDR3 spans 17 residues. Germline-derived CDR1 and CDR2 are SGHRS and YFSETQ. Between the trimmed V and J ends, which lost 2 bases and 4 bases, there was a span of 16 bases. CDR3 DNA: TGCGCCAGCAGCTTCCGACTTCAGACAGATTATAATTCACCCCTCCACTTT. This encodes CASSFRLQTDYNSPLHF.

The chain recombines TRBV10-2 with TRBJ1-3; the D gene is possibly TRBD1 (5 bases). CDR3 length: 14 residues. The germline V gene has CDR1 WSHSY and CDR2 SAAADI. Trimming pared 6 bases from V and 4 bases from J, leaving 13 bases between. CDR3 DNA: TGCGCCAGCAGCTCCGGGACTGAAGGAAACACCATATATTTT. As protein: CASSSGTEGNTIYF.

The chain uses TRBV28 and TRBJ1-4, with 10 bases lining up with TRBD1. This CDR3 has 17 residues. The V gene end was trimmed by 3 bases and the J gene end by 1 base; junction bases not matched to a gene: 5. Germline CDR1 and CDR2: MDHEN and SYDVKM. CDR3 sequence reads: CASSFDRGRVTNEKLFF. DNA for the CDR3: TGTGCCAGCAGTTTCGACAGGGGGCGAGTAACTAATGAAAAACTGTTTTTT.

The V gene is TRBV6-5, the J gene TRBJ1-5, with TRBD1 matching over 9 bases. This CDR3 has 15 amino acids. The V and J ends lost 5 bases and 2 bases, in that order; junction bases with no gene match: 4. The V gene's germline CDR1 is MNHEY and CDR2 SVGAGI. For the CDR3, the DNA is TGTGCCAGCAGTAGAACAGGGGGCGGCAATCAGCCCCAGCATTTT. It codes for CASSRTGGGNQPQHF.

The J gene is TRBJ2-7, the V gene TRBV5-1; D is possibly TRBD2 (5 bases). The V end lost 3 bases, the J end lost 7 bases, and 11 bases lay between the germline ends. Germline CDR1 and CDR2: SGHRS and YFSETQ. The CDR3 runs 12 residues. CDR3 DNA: TGCGCCAGCAGCTCCGGAGGCGATGAGCAGTACTTC. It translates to CASSSGGDEQYF.

The DNA of the CDR3 is TGTGCCAGCAGTGATATCATCGGCCAAGAGACCCAGTACTTC. It codes for CASSDIIGQETQYF. The chain links TRBV6-1 to TRBJ2-5; D remains unclear. Trimming cost V 3 bases and J 1 base, with 9 bases left between them. Germline assignment: CDR1 MNHNS and CDR2 SASEGT. CDR3 length equals 14 residues.

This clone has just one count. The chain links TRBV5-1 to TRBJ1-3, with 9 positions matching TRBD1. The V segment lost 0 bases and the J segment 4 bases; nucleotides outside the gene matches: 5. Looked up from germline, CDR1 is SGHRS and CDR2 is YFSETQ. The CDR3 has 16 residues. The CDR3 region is CASSLALTGGGNTIYF. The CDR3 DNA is TGCGCCAGCAGCTTGGCCCTAACAGGGGGCGGAAACACCATATATTTT.

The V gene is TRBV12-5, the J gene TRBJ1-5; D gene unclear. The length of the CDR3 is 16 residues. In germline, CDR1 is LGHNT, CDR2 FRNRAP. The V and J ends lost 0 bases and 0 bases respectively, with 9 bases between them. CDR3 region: CASGLVGVYSNQPQHF. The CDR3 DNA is TGTGCTAGTGGTTTGGTTGGAGTTTATAGCAATCAGCCCCAGCATTTT.

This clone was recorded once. CDR3 DNA: TGTGCCAGCAGTTATCTAAGGGGAGGAGAATACGAGCAGTACTTC. This codes for CASSYLRGGEYEQYF. The V and J genes are TRBV6-5 and TRBJ2-7; the D gene is possibly TRBD2 (6 bases). V was clipped by 3 bases and J by 4 bases, with 16 bases between them. Looked up from germline, CDR1 is MNHEY and CDR2 is SVGAGI. The CDR3 sequence is 15 residues long.

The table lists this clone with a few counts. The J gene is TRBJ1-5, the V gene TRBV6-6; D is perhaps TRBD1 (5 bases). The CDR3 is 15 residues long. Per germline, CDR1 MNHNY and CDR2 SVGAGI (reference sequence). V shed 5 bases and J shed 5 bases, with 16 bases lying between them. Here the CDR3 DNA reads TGTGCCAGCAGTATCGGGACCGCTGGGGATCAGCCCCAGCATTTT. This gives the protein CASSIGTAGDQPQHF.

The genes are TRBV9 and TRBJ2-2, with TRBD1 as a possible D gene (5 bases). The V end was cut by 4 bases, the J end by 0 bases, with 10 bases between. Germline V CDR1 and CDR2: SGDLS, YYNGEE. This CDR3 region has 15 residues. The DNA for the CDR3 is TGTGCCAGCAGCCCCCAGGACACGAACACCGGGGAGCTGTTTTTT. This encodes CASSPQDTNTGELFF.

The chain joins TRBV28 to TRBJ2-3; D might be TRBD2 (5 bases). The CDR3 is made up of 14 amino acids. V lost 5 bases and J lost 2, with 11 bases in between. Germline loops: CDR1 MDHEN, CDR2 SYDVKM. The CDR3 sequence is CASSPLGATDTQYF. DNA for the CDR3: TGTGCCAGCAGTCCACTGGGAGCCACAGATACGCAGTATTTT.

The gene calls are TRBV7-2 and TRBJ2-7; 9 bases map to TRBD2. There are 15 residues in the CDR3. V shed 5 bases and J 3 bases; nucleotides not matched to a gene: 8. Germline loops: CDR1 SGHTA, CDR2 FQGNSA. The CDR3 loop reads CASSPDSGRLYEQYF. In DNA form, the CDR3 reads TGTGCCAGCAGCCCTGATAGCGGGAGACTCTACGAGCAGTACTTC.

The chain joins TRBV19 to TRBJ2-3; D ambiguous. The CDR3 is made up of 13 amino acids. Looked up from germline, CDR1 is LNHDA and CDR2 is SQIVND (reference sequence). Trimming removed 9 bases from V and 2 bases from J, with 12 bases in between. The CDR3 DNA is TGTGCCAGCATGATTTCAAACACAGATACGCAGTATTTT. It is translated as CASMISNTDTQYF.

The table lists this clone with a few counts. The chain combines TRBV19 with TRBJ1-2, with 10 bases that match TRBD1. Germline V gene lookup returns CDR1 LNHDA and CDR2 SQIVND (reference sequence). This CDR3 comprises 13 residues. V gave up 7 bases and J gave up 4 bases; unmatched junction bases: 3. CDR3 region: CASMGDRGYGYTF. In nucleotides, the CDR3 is TGTGCCAGTATGGGGGACAGGGGCTATGGCTACACCTTC. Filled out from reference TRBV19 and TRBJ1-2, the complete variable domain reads DGGITQSPKYLFRKEGQNVTLSCEQNLNHDAMYWYRQDPGQGLRLIYYSQIVNDFQKGDIAEGYSVSREKKESFPLTVTSAQKNPTAFYLCASMGDRGYGYTFGSGTRLTVV.

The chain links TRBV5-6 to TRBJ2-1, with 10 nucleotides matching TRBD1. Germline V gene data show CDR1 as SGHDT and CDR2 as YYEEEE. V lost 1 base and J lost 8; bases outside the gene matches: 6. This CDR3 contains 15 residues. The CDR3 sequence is CASSLTTGGFDEQFF. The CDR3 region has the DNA TGTGCCAGCAGCTTGACGACAGGGGGCTTCGATGAGCAGTTCTTC.

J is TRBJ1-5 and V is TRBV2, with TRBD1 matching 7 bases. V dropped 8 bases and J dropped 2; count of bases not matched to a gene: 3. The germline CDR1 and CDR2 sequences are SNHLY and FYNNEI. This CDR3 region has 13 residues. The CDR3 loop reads CASDREGNQPQHF. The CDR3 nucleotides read TGTGCCAGCGACAGGGAGGGCAATCAGCCCCAGCATTTT.

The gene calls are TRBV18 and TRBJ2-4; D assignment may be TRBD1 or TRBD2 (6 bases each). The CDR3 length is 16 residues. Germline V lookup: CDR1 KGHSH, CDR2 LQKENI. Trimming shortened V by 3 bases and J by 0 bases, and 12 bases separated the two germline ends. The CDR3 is CASSPAGGEAKNIQYF. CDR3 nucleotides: TGTGCCAGCTCACCCGCCGGGGGCGAAGCCAAAAACATTCAGTACTTC.

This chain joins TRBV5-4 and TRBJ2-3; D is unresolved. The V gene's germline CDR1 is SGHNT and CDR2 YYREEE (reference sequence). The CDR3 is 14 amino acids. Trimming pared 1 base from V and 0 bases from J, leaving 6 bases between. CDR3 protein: CASSLLLSTDTQYF. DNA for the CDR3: TGTGCCAGCAGCTTGCTCCTCAGCACAGATACGCAGTATTTT.

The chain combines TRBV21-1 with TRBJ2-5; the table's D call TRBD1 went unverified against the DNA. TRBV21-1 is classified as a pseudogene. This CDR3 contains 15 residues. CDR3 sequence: CASVPGQGYQETQYF. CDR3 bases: TGTGCCAGCGTCCCGGGACAGGGGTACCAAGAGACCCAGTACTTC.

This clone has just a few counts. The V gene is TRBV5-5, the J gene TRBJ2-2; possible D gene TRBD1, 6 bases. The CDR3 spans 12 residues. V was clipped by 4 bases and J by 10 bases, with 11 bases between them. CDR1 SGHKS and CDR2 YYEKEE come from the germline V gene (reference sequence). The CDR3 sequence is CASSGQSPELFF. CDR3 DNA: TGTGCCAGCAGCGGACAGAGCCCGGAGCTGTTTTTT.